The rows below give T cell receptor beta chains drawn from one sample of a study of Ad26.COV2.S vaccination and SARS-CoV-2 variants. Profiling relied on immunoSEQ multiplex PCR, and the TCRdb table lists in-frame clones only, not all of them. The table records about 480,000 clones, 87% of them present only once. This specimen was peripheral blood, taken in a trial of Ad26.COV2.S vaccine versus placebo. These receptors were taken from a person between 18 and 65 years old who received the Ad26.COV2.S COVID-19 vaccine or a placebo. CDR3s include the opening cysteine and the closing phenylalanine or tryptophan. A D gene is named only where the DNA matches it firmly. Part of the rows lack a size; the others show once, few, many or a class for expanded clones.

abundance: NA; j_gene: TRBJ2-1; v_gene: TRBV19; d_gene: NA; CDR3aa: CASSYGGEQFF; CDR3nt: TGTGCCAGTAGTTATGGGGGTGAGCAGTTCTTC
abundance: NA; j_gene: TRBJ2-3; v_gene: TRBV28; d_gene: NA; CDR3aa: CASSLSSTSTDTQYF; CDR3nt: TGTGCCAGCAGTTTATCCAGTACTAGCACAGATACGCAGTATTTT
abundance: NA; j_gene: TRBJ1-1; v_gene: TRBV7-3; d_gene: TRBD1; CDR3aa: CAIEGQAKTMNTEAFF; CDR3nt: TGTGCCATAGAGGGACAGGCTAAAACTATGAACACTGAAGCTTTCTTT
abundance: NA; j_gene: TRBJ2-7; v_gene: TRBV19; d_gene: TRBD1; CDR3aa: CATRGQGQYEQYF; CDR3nt: TGTGCCACTCGGGGACAGGGGCAGTACGAGCAGTACTTC
abundance: NA; j_gene: TRBJ1-5; v_gene: TRBV3-1/TRBV3-2; d_gene: NA; CDR3aa: CASKDGVGVRSNQPQHF; CDR3nt: TGTGCCAGCAAGGATGGTGTGGGGGTTAGGAGCAATCAGCCCCAGCATTTT
abundance: NA; j_gene: TRBJ2-2; v_gene: TRBV28; d_gene: NA; CDR3aa: CASSEARGRNTGELFF; CDR3nt: TGTGCCAGCAGCGAGGCGAGGGGACGGAACACCGGGGAGCTGTTTTTT
abundance: once; j_gene: TRBJ2-7; v_gene: TRBV7-2; d_gene: NA; CDR3aa: CASSFGRSSYEQYF; CDR3nt: TGTGCCAGCAGCTTTGGTAGAAGCTCCTACGAGCAGTACTTC
abundance: NA; j_gene: TRBJ1-6; v_gene: TRBV4-3; d_gene: NA; CDR3aa: CASSQEVPSPLHF; CDR3nt: TGCGCCAGCAGCCAAGAAGTCCCCTCACCCCTCCACTTT
abundance: NA; j_gene: TRBJ2-3; v_gene: TRBV6-6; d_gene: NA; CDR3aa: CASTLRENRDTQYF; CDR3nt: TGTGCCAGCACCCTAAGGGAAAATCGAGATACGCAGTATTTT
abundance: NA; j_gene: TRBJ1-6; v_gene: TRBV2; d_gene: NA; CDR3aa: CASSVTGRRYNSPLHF; CDR3nt: TGTGCCAGCAGCGTAACAGGGAGGAGGTATAATTCACCCCTCCACTTT
abundance: NA; j_gene: TRBJ2-2; v_gene: TRBV5-1; d_gene: NA; CDR3aa: CASSEGVTGELFF; CDR3nt: TGCGCCAGCAGCGAGGGGGTCACCGGGGAGCTGTTTTTT
abundance: NA; j_gene: TRBJ1-6; v_gene: TRBV30; d_gene: NA; CDR3aa: CAWSDQSNSPLHF; CDR3nt: TGTGCCTGGAGTGACCAGAGCAATTCACCCCTCCACTTT
abundance: NA; j_gene: TRBJ2-5; v_gene: TRBV14; d_gene: NA; CDR3aa: CASSRGLQETQYF; CDR3nt: TGTGCCAGCAGCCGGGGACTCCAAGAGACCCAGTACTTC
abundance: NA; j_gene: TRBJ1-1; v_gene: TRBV29-1; d_gene: NA; CDR3aa: CSVDPGNTEAFF; CDR3nt: TGCAGCGTTGACCCAGGGAACACTGAAGCTTTCTTT
abundance: NA; j_gene: TRBJ1-2; v_gene: TRBV6-1; d_gene: NA; CDR3aa: CASSEQTLGTF; CDR3nt: TGTGCCAGCAGTGAACAGACCTTGGGCACCTTC
abundance: NA; j_gene: TRBJ2-2; v_gene: TRBV11-3; d_gene: TRBD2; CDR3aa: CASSLRREWGGELFF; CDR3nt: TGTGCCAGCAGCTTACGGCGGGAGTGGGGCGGGGAGCTGTTTTTT
abundance: NA; j_gene: TRBJ1-2; v_gene: TRBV2; d_gene: NA; CDR3aa: CASSQSRDIFKYGYTF; CDR3nt: TGTGCCAGCAGTCAGTCCCGGGACATATTCAAATATGGCTACACCTTC
abundance: NA; j_gene: TRBJ2-7; v_gene: TRBV9; d_gene: TRBD2; CDR3aa: CASSVQSGGTYYEQYF; CDR3nt: TGTGCCAGCAGCGTCCAATCGGGAGGCACCTACTACGAGCAGTACTTC
abundance: NA; j_gene: TRBJ2-1; v_gene: TRBV7-9; d_gene: TRBD2; CDR3aa: CASSRGGYNEQFF; CDR3nt: TGTGCCAGCAGCCGCGGGGGCTACAATGAGCAGTTCTTC
abundance: many; j_gene: TRBJ1-6; v_gene: TRBV28; d_gene: TRBD1; CDR3aa: CASRTRQGNSPLHF; CDR3nt: TGTGCCAGCAGAACCAGACAGGGGAATTCACCCCTCCACTTT